Detailed here is one T cell receptor beta chain. This clonotype was detected only a few times. Its antigen is currently not known. Base-call qualities are not available, and no considerably larger clone is one nucleotide away. The sample's treatment or condition label, decoded: live attenuated yellow fever vaccine strain. A standard Ficoll-Paque protocol was used to isolate PBMCs from peripheral blood. Dynabeads CD4 and CD8 positive selection kits were used to isolate the CD4 and CD8 T-cell fractions. TriZol was used to extract RNA from bulk PBMCs, from CD4 and CD8 fractions, and from dextramer-positive and dextramer-negative fractions. The CDR3 has 13 amino acids, counting the end cysteine and phenylalanine. Only CDR3 DNA remains: 39 bases, in frame from the first base. The germline V gene (reference sequence) yields SGHAT for CDR1 and FQDESV for CDR2. Germline trimming amounts to 7 bases on V and 7 bases on J, with 5 as the count of junction bases outside the gene matches.

TCR cDNA was made using 5'RACE template switching, a step that added a universal primer site and unique molecular identifiers. Priming for cDNA synthesis came from both the TCR alpha and TCR beta constant segments. Libraries were amplified in two PCR steps, with sample barcodes and sequencing adapters added in the second step. Sequencing of the libraries was done on either Illumina HiSeq 2500 (2x100 bp) or NovaSeq (2x150 bp). Per the authors' processing: MIGEC was used to demultiplex reads and collapse the reads into UMI consensus sequences, and MiXCR was used for V(D)J alignment. Using edgeR on replicate PBMC samples, clonotypes were called vaccine-responding if FDR was below 0.01 and the log2 fold change was above 5 up to day 15. Each bulk clonotype received a CD4 or CD8 identity based on whether the sequenced CD4 or CD8 repertoire contained that clonotype at higher abundance. The public reads were run again by TCRdb, first through fastp at Q25 and then through MiXCR, and only productive beta chains were kept. Duplicate CDR3 protein sequences are folded into a single record with the most common DNA and genes. The V and J calls and clone size are TCRdb's, not the authors'. The sample table holds about 160,000 distinct CDR3 sequences, of which 6% to 7.5% were seen once. The ten largest clones take up roughly 2.5% of the sample.

The data were obtained in a study of T cells after yellow fever vaccination (dated by TCRdb to the late 2010s). Turning to the overall study: Libraries from fractions with low cell numbers were prepared with the SMART-Seq v4 Ultra Low Input RNA kit. Blood was collected at multiple timepoints before and after primary and secondary immunization, and bulk PBMC replicates and cell subsets were isolated. The cohort comprised two healthy male donors, one aged 18 to 29 and one aged 30 to 40 years. Bulk TCR alpha and beta repertoires were sequenced longitudinally to track T-cell clones before and after primary and booster YFV17D yellow fever vaccination. Results the study describes overall, beyond this receptor: Because the study included only a couple of donors, the extent to which the findings can be generalized is limited. Compared with the primary T-cell response, the secondary T-cell response was weaker but faster, peaking on day 5 rather than day 15. A small share of clonotypes was detected in both CD4 and CD8 compartments, with the overlap likely arising from convergent recombination. Most clones expanded after primary vaccination were re-detected after the booster (approximately 95% of CD4 and about 88% of CD8), suggesting broad memory maintenance. Computational filtering was needed because FACS-sorted repertoires could contain abundant contaminating clonotypes from the bulk population.

The sequence joins TRBV11-1 to TRBJ2-2; 8 middle bases align to TRBD1. The sample consisted of CD4+ T cells sorted from PBMCs, taken 5 to 6 days after the first yellow fever vaccination. The sequence was collected from a man between 18 and 29 years old who received the YFV17D yellow fever vaccine. The sequenced DNA is TGTGCCAGCACCCGGACAGGGAGCGGGGAGCTGTTTTTT. It is translated as CASTRTGSGELFF.